A selection of T cell receptor beta chains follows, all from one sample in a study of blood T cell repertoires in COVID-19. Sequencing used immunoSEQ multiplex PCR; TCRdb keeps in-frame clones, though not all of them. The table has some 300,000 clones, under 90% seen once. Sequencing used PBMCs or T cells enriched from blood (not recorded which). The origin of the receptors is a woman between 40 and 55 years old who had recovered from COVID-19. The CDR3 runs from the conserved cysteine through the conserved F or W. A D gene is named only where the DNA matches it firmly. Where a row states a size, it is once, few, many or the class of an expanded clone; other rows omit it.

J: TRBJ1-5; V: TRBV3-1/TRBV3-2; size: -; D: TRBD1; DNA: TGTGCCAGCAGCACTGGACAGGGGGTAGGGCAGCCCCAGCATTTT; CDR3: CASSTGQGVGQPQHF
J: TRBJ2-5; V: TRBV24-1; size: -; D: TRBD1; DNA: TGTGCCACCAGTGACCGCCCGGGACAGGGGAAGAAGACCCAGTACTTC; CDR3: CATSDRPGQGKKTQYF
J: TRBJ2-3; V: TRBV27; size: -; D: TRBD2; DNA: TGTGCCAGCATTAGGACTAGCGGAGCCTATTCCCTCATGACAGATACGCAGTATTTT; CDR3: CASIRTSGAYSLMTDTQYF
J: TRBJ2-3; V: TRBV5-1; size: -; D: -; DNA: TGCGCCAGCAGTAACCAGGCTAGCACAGATACGCAGTATTTT; CDR3: CASSNQASTDTQYF
J: TRBJ2-5; V: TRBV10-2; size: -; D: -; DNA: TGCGCCAGCAGTGAGTCGTGGCAGGGTGGAGAGACCCAGTACTTC; CDR3: CASSESWQGGETQYF
J: TRBJ1-3; V: TRBV2; size: -; D: TRBD1; DNA: TGTGCCAGCAGTCAAGGGGGACAGGGAAACACCATATATTTT; CDR3: CASSQGGQGNTIYF
J: TRBJ1-2; V: TRBV5-4; size: -; D: TRBD1; DNA: TGTGCCAGCAGCACCCGGGACAGTGAGGGCTGCACCTTC; CDR3: CASSTRDSEGCTF
J: TRBJ2-7; V: TRBV15; size: -; D: TRBD1; DNA: TGTGCCACCAGCAGAAAAGGGACAGCCTACGAGCAGTACTTC; CDR3: CATSRKGTAYEQYF
J: TRBJ2-3; V: TRBV19; size: -; D: -; DNA: TGTGCCAGTAGTCCGGGAGAAGGAAGGGATACGCAGTATTTT; CDR3: CASSPGEGRDTQYF
J: TRBJ1-2; V: TRBV27; size: -; D: TRBD1; DNA: TGTGCCAGCAGTCAACAGGGGTACTATGGCTACACCTTC; CDR3: CASSQQGYYGYTF
J: TRBJ2-5; V: TRBV2; size: -; D: -; DNA: TGTGCCAGCAAAACTATAGAGACCCAGTACTTC; CDR3: CASKTIETQYF
J: TRBJ1-2; V: TRBV19; size: -; D: TRBD1; DNA: TGTGCCAGTAGTATGGACAGGGGGGCCTATGGCTACACCTTC; CDR3: CASSMDRGAYGYTF
J: TRBJ2-1; V: TRBV5-4; size: -; D: TRBD2; DNA: TGTGCCAGCAGCCAAGGACTAGCGGGATTCAATGAGCAGTTCTTC; CDR3: CASSQGLAGFNEQFF
J: TRBJ2-2; V: TRBV15; size: once; D: TRBD1; DNA: TGTGCCACCAGAGATCCGGGACAGGGAGTCACCGGGGAGCTGTTTTTT; CDR3: CATRDPGQGVTGELFF
J: TRBJ1-2; V: TRBV11-2; size: -; D: -; DNA: TGTGCCAGCAGCTTAGATCTAAGGGGAAACTATGGCTACACCTTC; CDR3: CASSLDLRGNYGYTF
J: TRBJ1-1; V: TRBV19; size: -; D: TRBD1; DNA: TGTGCCAGTAGTCGACAGGGGGACACTGAAGCTTTCTTT; CDR3: CASSRQGDTEAFF
J: TRBJ1-6; V: TRBV30; size: -; D: -; DNA: TGTGCCTGGAGTAAACTGAGAGGGGGTCCCGGTTCTTCACCCCTCCACTTT; CDR3: CAWSKLRGGPGSSPLHF
J: TRBJ2-2; V: TRBV5-6; size: -; D: -; DNA: TGTGCCAGCACCACTTGGGGCAGGGTAGGAACCGGGGAGCTGTTTTTT; CDR3: CASTTWGRVGTGELFF
J: TRBJ2-7; V: TRBV11-2; size: few; D: -; DNA: TGTGCCAGCAGCTTAGATCTGTCCCGGGTTAGTTCCTACGAGCAGTACTTC; CDR3: CASSLDLSRVSSYEQYF
J: TRBJ2-7; V: TRBV7-6; size: -; D: -; DNA: TGTGCCAGCAGCTTAGCGCCGGGACTCGCGTACGAGCAGTACTTC; CDR3: CASSLAPGLAYEQYF
J: TRBJ1-1; V: TRBV18; size: -; D: -; DNA: TGTGCCAGCTCACCCCGTCAGGGAAGTCTACTTAAGAACACTGAAGCTTTCTTT; CDR3: CASSPRQGSLLKNTEAFF
J: TRBJ1-3; V: TRBV6-5; size: few; D: -; DNA: TGTGCCAGCAGTTCCGCGAGCTCTGGAAACACCATATATTTT; CDR3: CASSSASSGNTIYF
J: TRBJ2-3; V: TRBV19; size: -; D: -; DNA: TGTGCCAGTAGCATTTGGGGGGGGCCGAGCACAGATACGCAGTATTTT; CDR3: CASSIWGGPSTDTQYF
J: TRBJ1-2; V: TRBV14; size: -; D: TRBD1; DNA: TGTGCCAGCAGCGGACAGGGCGCCTCTGGCTACACCTTC; CDR3: CASSGQGASGYTF
J: TRBJ2-1; V: TRBV2; size: -; D: -; DNA: TGTGCCAGCAGTTCCGGGACATACAATGAGCAGTTCTTC; CDR3: CASSSGTYNEQFF
J: TRBJ1-2; V: TRBV30; size: -; D: TRBD1; DNA: TGTGCCTGGCTCAGGACAGGGGTGTATGGCTACACCTTC; CDR3: CAWLRTGVYGYTF
J: TRBJ2-1; V: TRBV2; size: -; D: TRBD2; DNA: TGTGCCAGCAGTGTGATTGGGGGGGGCAATGAGCAGTTCTTC; CDR3: CASSVIGGGNEQFF
J: TRBJ1-2; V: TRBV4-1; size: -; D: TRBD1; DNA: TGCGCCAGCAGCCAATTAACAGGGGGCTTCGATAACTATGGCTACACCTTC; CDR3: CASSQLTGGFDNYGYTF
J: TRBJ2-2; V: TRBV9; size: -; D: TRBD2; DNA: TGTGCCAGCAGCGTTGAAAGGGGACTAGCGGAGAACACCGGGGAGCTGTTTTTT; CDR3: CASSVERGLAENTGELFF
J: TRBJ2-1; V: TRBV5-5; size: -; D: TRBD2; DNA: TGTGCCAGCAGCTCATTCAGGACCGGGGGGATAGGTGAGCAGTTCTTC; CDR3: CASSSFRTGGIGEQFF
J: TRBJ2-7; V: TRBV11-2; size: -; D: TRBD2; DNA: TGTGCCAGCAGCTTATCCGCGCGGGAGGCCTACGAGCAGTACTTC; CDR3: CASSLSAREAYEQYF
J: TRBJ2-2; V: TRBV27; size: -; D: TRBD1; DNA: TGTGCCAGCAGTTCAAGGGACAGAAAGAACACCGGGGAGCTGTTTTTT; CDR3: CASSSRDRKNTGELFF
J: TRBJ1-3; V: TRBV7-8; size: -; D: -; DNA: TGTGCCAGCAGCATCACCCCAGGGCTGAGCTCTGGAAACACCATATATTTT; CDR3: CASSITPGLSSGNTIYF
J: TRBJ1-1; V: TRBV11-2; size: -; D: -; DNA: TGTGCCAGCAGCTTGGTCCGGGACACTGAAGCTTTCTTT; CDR3: CASSLVRDTEAFF
J: TRBJ1-3; V: TRBV12-5; size: -; D: -; DNA: TGTGCTAGTGGTACTGAGAGTAGCTCTGGAAACACCATATATTTT; CDR3: CASGTESSSGNTIYF
J: TRBJ1-1; V: TRBV5-1; size: -; D: -; DNA: TGCGCCAGCAGCTTGGCCCAGGGCCCCTCATGGGCTTTCTTT; CDR3: CASSLAQGPSWAFF
J: TRBJ2-5; V: TRBV3-1/TRBV3-2; size: -; D: TRBD2; DNA: TGTGCCAGCAGCCCACAGGGACTAGCTCTAGAGACCCAGTACTTC; CDR3: CASSPQGLALETQYF
J: TRBJ2-1; V: TRBV9; size: -; D: TRBD2; DNA: TGTGCCAGCAGCGTTGTGGGGTTAGCGGGAGGTGAGCAGTTCTTC; CDR3: CASSVVGLAGGEQFF
J: TRBJ1-6; V: TRBV19; size: -; D: TRBD1; DNA: TGTGCCAGTAGTACAACAGGGGGTTATTCACCCCTCCACTTT; CDR3: CASSTTGGYSPLHF
J: TRBJ1-1; V: TRBV6-1; size: -; D: -; DNA: TGTGCCAGCAGTGAAGGGGCGCAGACTGAAGCTTTCTTT; CDR3: CASSEGAQTEAFF
J: TRBJ1-6; V: TRBV18; size: -; D: TRBD1; DNA: TGTGCCAGCTCACCGTCCGGGACAGGGGGGAATTCACCCCTCCACTTT; CDR3: CASSPSGTGGNSPLHF
J: TRBJ1-1; V: TRBV18; size: -; D: -; DNA: TGTGCCAGCTCGACAGGCGTGAACACTGAAGCTTTCTTT; CDR3: CASSTGVNTEAFF
J: TRBJ1-2; V: TRBV5-1; size: once; D: TRBD1; DNA: TGCGCCAGCAGCTTGGAGACAGGGGCTAACTATGGCTACACCTTC; CDR3: CASSLETGANYGYTF
J: TRBJ2-7; V: TRBV11-1; size: -; D: TRBD2; DNA: TGTGCCAGCAGCCCGAGACTAGCGGGACCTTACGAGCAGTACTTC; CDR3: CASSPRLAGPYEQYF
J: TRBJ2-3; V: TRBV7-3; size: -; D: -; DNA: TGTGCCAGCAGTCCAGGGCAGGGGGATACGCAGTATTTT; CDR3: CASSPGQGDTQYF
J: TRBJ1-4; V: TRBV2; size: -; D: TRBD1; DNA: TGTGCCAGCAAGGGACAGGGGTTTGAAAAACTGTTTTTT; CDR3: CASKGQGFEKLFF